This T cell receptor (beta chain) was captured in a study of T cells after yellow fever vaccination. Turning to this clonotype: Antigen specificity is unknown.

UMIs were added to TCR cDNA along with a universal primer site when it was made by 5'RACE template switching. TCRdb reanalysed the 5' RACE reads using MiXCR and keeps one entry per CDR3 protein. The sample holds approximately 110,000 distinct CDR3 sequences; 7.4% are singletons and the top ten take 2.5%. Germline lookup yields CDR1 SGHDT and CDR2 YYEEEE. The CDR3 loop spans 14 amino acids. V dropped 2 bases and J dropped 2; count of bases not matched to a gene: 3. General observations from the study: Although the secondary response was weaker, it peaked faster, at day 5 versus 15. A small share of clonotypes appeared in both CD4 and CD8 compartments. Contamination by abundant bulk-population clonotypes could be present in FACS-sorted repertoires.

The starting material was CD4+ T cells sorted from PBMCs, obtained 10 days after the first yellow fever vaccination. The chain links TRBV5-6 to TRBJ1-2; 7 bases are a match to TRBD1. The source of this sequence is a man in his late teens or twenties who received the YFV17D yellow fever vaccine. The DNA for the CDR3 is TGTGCCAGCAGCTTTGGGACAGAGAACTATGGCTACACCTTC. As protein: CASSFGTENYGYTF.